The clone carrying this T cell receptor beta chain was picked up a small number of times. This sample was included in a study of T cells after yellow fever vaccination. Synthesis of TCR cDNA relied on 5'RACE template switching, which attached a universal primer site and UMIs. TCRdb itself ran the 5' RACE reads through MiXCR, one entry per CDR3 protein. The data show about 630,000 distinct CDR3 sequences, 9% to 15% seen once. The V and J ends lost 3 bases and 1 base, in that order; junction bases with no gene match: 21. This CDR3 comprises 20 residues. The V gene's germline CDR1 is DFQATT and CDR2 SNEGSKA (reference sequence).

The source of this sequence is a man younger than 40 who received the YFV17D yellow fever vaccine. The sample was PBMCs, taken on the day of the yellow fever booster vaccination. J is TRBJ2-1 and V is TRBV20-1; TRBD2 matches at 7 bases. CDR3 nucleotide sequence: TGCAGTGCTAGCCTGGGAGGGAGTCGTCAGTTTGCCTTTTCCTACAATGAGCAGTTCTTC. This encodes CSASLGGSRQFAFSYNEQFF.